Presented here are 19 T cell receptor beta chains from one specimen sequenced in a study of T cell clonotyping in hematopoietic cell transplantation. The data were produced by immunoSEQ multiplex PCR, yet TCRdb's version contains in-frame clones alone and is incomplete. The sample has 35,000 to 45,000 clones; 85% to 95% are singletons. Time point defined: recipient sample about 28 days before transplant, after cytoreduction. The source material was peripheral blood mononuclear cells, sampled before stem cell transplant. The receptor set was obtained from a man aged 35 to 55 with chronic myeloid leukemia. Some clones in this sample may be carry-over from other donors' samples.

The rearrangement uses TRBV28 and TRBJ2-1; TRBD1 or TRBD2 may be the D gene (5 bases each). The CDR3 is made up of 15 amino acids. V lost 9 bases and J 2 bases, leaving 17 bases between the germline ends. Germline lookup yields CDR1 MDHEN and CDR2 SYDVKM. CDR3 bases: TGTGCCAGTTTACCGCCGGGACGTCCCTACAATGAGCAGTTCTTC. This translates into CASLPPGRPYNEQFF.

The J gene is TRBJ2-3, the V gene TRBV5-4; 9 positions match TRBD1. Germline-derived CDR1 and CDR2 are SGHNT and YYREEE (reference sequence). CDR3 length equals 13 residues. V shed 5 bases and J 6 bases; nucleotides not matched to a gene: 4. The CDR3 nucleotides read TGTGCCAGCAGGGACAGGGGCCGGGATACGCAGTATTTT. This encodes CASRDRGRDTQYF.

CDR3 sequence: CAWGQDSNQPQHF. The CDR3 DNA is TGTGCCTGGGGACAGGATAGCAATCAGCCCCAGCATTTT. The chain recombines TRBV30 with TRBJ1-5; the match to TRBD1 covers 7 bases. Trimming took 5 bases from V and 0 from J; bases not matched to a gene: 1. Per germline, CDR1 GTSNPN and CDR2 SVGIG (reference sequence). The CDR3 is 13 amino acids.

V usage is TRBV4-3 and J usage is TRBJ1-2; the D is unclear. The germline CDR1 and CDR2 sequences are LGHNA and YSLEER. The CDR3 totals 17 residues. V was shortened by 0 bases and J by 2 bases, with 16 bases between the two germline ends. The CDR3 loop reads CASSQDVIGMGNYGYTF. The CDR3 DNA sequence: TGCGCCAGCAGCCAAGATGTAATCGGAATGGGAAACTATGGCTACACCTTC.

The chain employs TRBV7-6 and TRBJ2-5; D ambiguous. CDR1 and CDR2 (germline): SGHVS, FNYEAQ. Trimming removed 5 bases from V and 0 bases from J, with 7 bases in between. This CDR3 is built from 13 residues. Written as DNA, the CDR3 is TGTGCCAGCAGCCACTCGTACCAAGAGACCCAGTACTTC. Encoded protein: CASSHSYQETQYF.

The chain recombines TRBV30 with TRBJ1-5, with 8 positions matching TRBD1. Germline V gives CDR1 GTSNPN, CDR2 SVGIG (reference sequence). This CDR3 region has 15 residues. J gave up 2 bases and V 2 bases, and 5 bases lay outside the gene matches. The chain's CDR3 is CAWSKAGGRNQPQHF. CDR3 DNA sequence: TGTGCCTGGAGTAAGGCAGGGGGCCGCAATCAGCCCCAGCATTTT.

This clone was observed a single time. The rearrangement joins TRBV30 to TRBJ2-1; 15 bases line up with TRBD2. Germline assignment: CDR1 GTSNPN and CDR2 SVGIG (reference sequence). The CDR3 totals 15 residues. With V trimmed by 1 base and J by 10 bases, 5 bases remained unmatched. The CDR3 spells CAWSAGLAGGQEQFF. The CDR3, as DNA: TGTGCCTGGAGTGCCGGACTAGCGGGGGGGCAGGAGCAGTTCTTC.

The chain joins TRBV4-3 to TRBJ2-3, with TRBD2 matching over 12 bases. After removal of 3 bases from V and 4 bases from J, the junction contained 5 bases not matched to a gene. CDR1 and CDR2 from the germline V gene are LGHNA and YSLEER. CDR3 length equals 16 residues. CDR3: CASSQELAGGPDTQYF. CDR3 DNA sequence: TGCGCCAGCAGCCAGGAACTAGCGGGGGGCCCAGATACGCAGTATTTT.

The chain uses TRBV2 and TRBJ2-5, with a weak D call TRBD1 (6 bases). CDR3 length equals 14 residues. Germline V gene data show CDR1 as SNHLY and CDR2 as FYNNEI. V gave up 2 bases and J gave up 6 bases, with 13 bases separating them. In nucleotides, the CDR3 is TGTGCCAGCAGTGAATCCGGGCAGGGGAAGACCCAGTACTTC. Its protein product is CASSESGQGKTQYF.

The gene calls are TRBV11-3 and TRBJ1-2; TRBD1 aligns across 7 bases. V was clipped by 1 base and J by 6 bases; unmatched bases: 11. The CDR3 extends over 16 amino acids. CDR1 is SGHNT, CDR2 YENEEA, per germline. CDR3 sequence reads: CASSLAPVRGLDGYTF. The CDR3 DNA reads TGTGCCAGCAGCTTAGCCCCTGTCAGGGGGTTGGATGGCTACACCTTC.

This clone has only one observation. The chain couples TRBV6-8 to TRBJ2-7; the D gene is possibly TRBD2 (5 bases). CDR1 and CDR2 (germline): MNHGY, SAAAGT. This CDR3 is 12 amino acids long. The V gene lost 10 bases and the J gene lost 0 bases, with 10 bases spanning the gap. CDR3 sequence (DNA): TGTGCCATGCCGGGGAGCTCCTACGAGCAGTACTTC. It yields the protein CAMPGSSYEQYF.

The chain is built from TRBV7-6 and TRBJ2-2; maybe TRBD2 (7 bases). The CDR3 is 14 amino acids. V lost 5 bases and J lost 8, with 15 bases in between. CDR1 is SGHVS, CDR2 FNYEAQ, per germline. CDR3 protein: CASSLERGGGELFF. The CDR3 nucleotides are TGTGCCAGCAGCCTAGAGAGGGGGGGAGGGGAGCTGTTTTTT. Supplemented by reference TRBV7-6 and TRBJ2-2, the full variable domain reads GAGVSQSPRYKVTKRGQDVALRCDPISGHVSLYWYRQALGQGPEFLTYFNYEAQQDKSGLPNDRFSAERPEGSISTLTIQRTEQRDSAMYRCASSLERGGGELFFGEGSRLTVL.

The chain carries TRBV19 and TRBJ1-5; no definite D call. Germline CDR1 LNHDA, CDR2 SQIVND (reference sequence). Between the trimmed V and J ends, which lost 6 bases and 0 bases, there was a span of 18 bases. The CDR3 has 17 amino acids. The CDR3, as DNA: TGTGCCAGTAGCTGGGCGTTAGGCGCTTATAGCAATCAGCCCCAGCATTTT. Translating it yields CASSWALGAYSNQPQHF.

The chain is built from TRBV14 and TRBJ1-4; 9 nucleotides line up with TRBD1. The CDR3 totals 19 residues. Looked up from germline, CDR1 is SGHDN and CDR2 is FVKESK. Trimming took 4 bases from V and 0 from J; bases not matched to a gene: 12. CDR3 sequence: CASSPWRDRAFATNEKLFF. DNA for the CDR3: TGTGCCAGCAGCCCATGGAGGGACAGGGCCTTTGCAACTAATGAAAAACTGTTTTTT.

V usage is TRBV2 and J usage is TRBJ2-1, with 7 bases aligning to TRBD2. Germline assignment: CDR1 SNHLY and CDR2 FYNNEI. The ends lost 2 bases at V and 8 bases at J; junction bases unmatched: 6. This CDR3 is 14 amino acids long. The CDR3 DNA sequence: TGTGCCAGCAGTGAAAGGGGAGGGACCGATGAGCAGTTCTTC. This sequence encodes CASSERGGTDEQFF.

The chain has TRBV6-9 and TRBJ1-5; D possibly corresponds to TRBD1 (5 bases). The CDR3 is 13 amino acids. In germline, CDR1 is MNHGY, CDR2 SVAAGI. The V end was cut by 10 bases, the J end by 3 bases, with 13 bases between. CDR3 sequence reads: CATPSTDNQPQHF. CDR3 in DNA: TGTGCCACCCCTTCGACAGACAATCAGCCCCAGCATTTT.

Here the CDR3 DNA reads TGTGCCAGCAGCCCTTTGGAACAGGGGAGAGACACTGAAGCTTTCTTT. Protein product: CASSPLEQGRDTEAFF. This chain uses TRBV7-8 with TRBJ1-1; 7 bases fit TRBD1. The CDR3 runs to 16 residues. The V segment lost 5 bases and the J segment 3 bases; nucleotides outside the gene matches: 12. Germline V gene data show CDR1 as SGHVS and CDR2 as FQNEAQ.

The J gene is TRBJ2-5, the V gene TRBV27; no firm D call. This CDR3 spans 15 amino acids. Germline V gene sequence: CDR1 MNHEY, CDR2 SMNVEV (reference sequence). V was pared by 6 bases and J by 2 bases, with 16 bases between. The CDR3 bases are TGTGCCAGCAGGGTCCGACCTCAACGTCAAGAGACCCAGTACTTC. Translation: CASRVRPQRQETQYF.

DNA for the CDR3: TGTGCCAGCAGCGTAAATCGCAGCGGGGTAAAGTCAGATACGCAGTATTTT. Amino acid sequence: CASSVNRSGVKSDTQYF. The genes are TRBV9 and TRBJ2-3, with TRBD2 matching 7 bases. Germline V gene sequence: CDR1 SGDLS, CDR2 YYNGEE. The V gene end was trimmed by 1 base and the J gene end by 4 bases; junction bases not matched to a gene: 12. CDR3 length equals 17 residues.